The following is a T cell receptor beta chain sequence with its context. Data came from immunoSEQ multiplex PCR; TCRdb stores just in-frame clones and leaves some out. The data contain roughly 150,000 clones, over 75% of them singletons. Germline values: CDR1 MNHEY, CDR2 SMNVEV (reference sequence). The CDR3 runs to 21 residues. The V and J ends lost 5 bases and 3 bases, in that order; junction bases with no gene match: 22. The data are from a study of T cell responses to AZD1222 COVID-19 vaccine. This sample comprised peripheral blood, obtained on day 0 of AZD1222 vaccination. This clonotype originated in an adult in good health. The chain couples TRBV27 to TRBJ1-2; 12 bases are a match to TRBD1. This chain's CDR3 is CASSAYQHVPGQGAGDYGYTF. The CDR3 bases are TGTGCCAGCAGTGCTTACCAACATGTCCCGGGACAGGGGGCGGGTGACTATGGCTACACCTTC.